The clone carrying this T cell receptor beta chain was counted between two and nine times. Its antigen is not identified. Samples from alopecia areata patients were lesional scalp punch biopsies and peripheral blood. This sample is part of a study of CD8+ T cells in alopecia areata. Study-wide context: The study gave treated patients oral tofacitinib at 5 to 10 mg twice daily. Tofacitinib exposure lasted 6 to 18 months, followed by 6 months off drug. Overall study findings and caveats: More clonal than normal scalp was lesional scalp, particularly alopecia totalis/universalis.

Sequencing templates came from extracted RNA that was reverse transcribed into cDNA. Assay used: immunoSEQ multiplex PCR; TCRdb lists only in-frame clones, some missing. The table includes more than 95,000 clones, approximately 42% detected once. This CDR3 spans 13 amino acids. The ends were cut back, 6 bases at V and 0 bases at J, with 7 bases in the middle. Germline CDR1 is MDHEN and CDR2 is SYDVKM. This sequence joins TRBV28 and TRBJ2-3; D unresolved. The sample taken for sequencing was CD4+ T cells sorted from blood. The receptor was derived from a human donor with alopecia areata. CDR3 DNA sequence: TGTGCCAGCAGCAGGTTGAGCACAGATACGCAGTATTTT. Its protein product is CASSRLSTDTQYF.